The T cell receptor beta chain described here comes from a study of blood T cell repertoires in COVID-19. Study-level information: Samples came from the United States, Italy and Spain, spanning acute and convalescent COVID-19. PBMCs, B-cell-depleted T cells, or T cells provided the cDNA or gDNA that made up the material.

Per the study methods: Estimation of nucleated cell counts was performed using reference gene primer amplification. Sequencing was performed with immunoSEQ multiplex PCR; in TCRdb, only in-frame clones are kept and a portion is missing. V and J calls and clone size are those listed in that table; D and trimming were worked out from the DNA. The repertoire holds 310,000 or so clones, with roughly nine tenths as singletons. V lost 5 bases and J lost 4, with 8 bases in between. This CDR3 has 13 amino acids. Germline assignment: CDR1 PRHDT and CDR2 FYEKMQ (reference sequence). Input material: peripheral blood. V usage is TRBV13 and J usage is TRBJ2-2; tentatively, D is TRBD1 (6 bases). The clonotype comes from a man younger than 35 who had recovered from COVID-19. CDR3: CASSQGGTGELFF. The CDR3 coding sequence is TGTGCCAGCAGCCAAGGGGGCACCGGGGAGCTGTTTTTT.